Only a few counts were recorded for the clone carrying this T cell receptor beta chain. Its antigen is currently unknown. Cells were stimulated with CMV-infected fibroblast lysates at 10 ug/mL. Sorting selected CD4+ T cells upregulating both CD40 ligand and CD69. The data originate from a study of persistence of HIV-infected CD4 T cells. This was the immunoSEQ version 4 assay in survey mode. Generated by immunoSEQ multiplex PCR, the TCRdb table keeps only in-frame clones and is missing some. The data show approximately 20,000 clones, 70% to 80% seen once. With 0 bases removed from V and 0 bases from J, the gap between germline ends came to 18 bases. Germline CDR1 is SGHRS and CDR2 is YFSETQ. There are 18 residues in the CDR3.

The sequenced sample was CD4+ T cells sorted from PBMCs after approximately 18-hour stimulation, obtained from a patient who received antiretroviral therapy. The TCR was taken from an adult man with HIV who was CMV-seropositive. The chain has TRBV5-1 and TRBJ1-2; perhaps TRBD1 as D (6 bases). CDR3 sequence: CASSLAEGQVITNYGYTF. In nucleotides, the CDR3 is TGCGCCAGCAGCTTGGCCGAGGGACAAGTGATCACTAACTATGGCTACACCTTC.